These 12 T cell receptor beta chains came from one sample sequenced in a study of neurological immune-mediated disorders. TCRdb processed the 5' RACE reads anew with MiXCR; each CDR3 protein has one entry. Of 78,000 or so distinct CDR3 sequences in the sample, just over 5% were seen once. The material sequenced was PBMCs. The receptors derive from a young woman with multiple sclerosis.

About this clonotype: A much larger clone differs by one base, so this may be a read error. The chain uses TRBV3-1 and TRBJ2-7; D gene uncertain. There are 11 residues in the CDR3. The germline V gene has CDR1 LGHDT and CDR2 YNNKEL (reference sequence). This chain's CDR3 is CASNQVYEQYF. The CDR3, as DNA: TGTGCCAGCAACCAAGTTTACGAGCAGTACTTC.

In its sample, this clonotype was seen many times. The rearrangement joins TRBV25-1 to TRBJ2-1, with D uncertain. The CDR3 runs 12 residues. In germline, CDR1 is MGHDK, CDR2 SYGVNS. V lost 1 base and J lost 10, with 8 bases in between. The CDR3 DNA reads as TGTGCCAGCAGTGAATTTGGACCAGAGCAGTTCTTC. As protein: CASSEFGPEQFF.

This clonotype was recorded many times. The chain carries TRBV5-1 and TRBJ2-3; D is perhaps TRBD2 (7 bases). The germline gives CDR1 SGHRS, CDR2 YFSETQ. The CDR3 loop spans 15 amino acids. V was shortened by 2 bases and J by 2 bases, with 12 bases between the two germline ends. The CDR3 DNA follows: TGCGCCAGCAGCTTTGGGGGGGGGCCCACAGATACGCAGTATTTT. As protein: CASSFGGGPTDTQYF. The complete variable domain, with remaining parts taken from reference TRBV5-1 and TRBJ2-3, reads KAGVTQTPRYLIKTRGQQVTLSCSPISGHRSVSWYQQTPGQGLQFLFEYFSETQRNKGNFPGRFSGRQFSNSRSEMNVSTLELGDSALYLCASSFGGGPTDTQYFGPGTRLTVL.

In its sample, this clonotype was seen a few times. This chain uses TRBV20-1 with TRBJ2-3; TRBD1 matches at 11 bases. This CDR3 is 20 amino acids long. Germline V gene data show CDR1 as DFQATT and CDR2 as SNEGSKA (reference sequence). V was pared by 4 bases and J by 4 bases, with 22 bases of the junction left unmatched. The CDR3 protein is CSANSFGSPGTGGRADTQYF. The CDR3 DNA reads TGCAGTGCTAATAGTTTTGGTTCCCCCGGGACAGGGGGTAGGGCAGATACGCAGTATTTT.

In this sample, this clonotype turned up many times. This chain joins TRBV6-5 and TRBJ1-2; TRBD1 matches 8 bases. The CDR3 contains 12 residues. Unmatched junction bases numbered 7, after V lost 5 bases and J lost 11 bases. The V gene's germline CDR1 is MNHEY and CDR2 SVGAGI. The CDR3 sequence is CASSTGDRTYTF. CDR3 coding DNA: TGTGCCAGCAGTACCGGGGACAGGACGTACACCTTC.

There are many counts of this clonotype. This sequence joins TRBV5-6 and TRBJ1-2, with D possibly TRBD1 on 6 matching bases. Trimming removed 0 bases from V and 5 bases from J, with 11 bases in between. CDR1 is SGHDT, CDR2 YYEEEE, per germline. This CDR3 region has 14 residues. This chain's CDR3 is CASSLGTGWYGYTF. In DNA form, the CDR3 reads TGTGCCAGCAGCTTGGGTACAGGGTGGTATGGCTACACCTTC.

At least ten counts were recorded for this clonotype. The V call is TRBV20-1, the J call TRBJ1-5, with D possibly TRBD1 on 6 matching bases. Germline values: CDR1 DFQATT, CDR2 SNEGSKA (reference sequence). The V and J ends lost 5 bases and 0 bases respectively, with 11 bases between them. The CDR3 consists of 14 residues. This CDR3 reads CSAAAGDSNQPQHF. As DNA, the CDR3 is TGCAGTGCTGCCGCAGGGGATAGCAATCAGCCCCAGCATTTT.

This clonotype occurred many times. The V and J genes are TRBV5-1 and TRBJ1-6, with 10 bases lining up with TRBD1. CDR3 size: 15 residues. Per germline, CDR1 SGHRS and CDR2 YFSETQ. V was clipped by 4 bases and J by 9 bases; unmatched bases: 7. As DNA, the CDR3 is TGCGCCAGCAGCCCCCGGGACAGGGGTAGTTCACCCCTCCACTTT. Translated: CASSPRDRGSSPLHF.

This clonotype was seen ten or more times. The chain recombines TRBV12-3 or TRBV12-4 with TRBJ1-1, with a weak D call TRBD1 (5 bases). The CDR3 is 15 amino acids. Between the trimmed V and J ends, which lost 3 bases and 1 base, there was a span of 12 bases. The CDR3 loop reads CASSFSGGGNTEAFF. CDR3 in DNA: TGTGCCAGCAGTTTCTCGGGGGGTGGGAACACTGAAGCTTTCTTT.

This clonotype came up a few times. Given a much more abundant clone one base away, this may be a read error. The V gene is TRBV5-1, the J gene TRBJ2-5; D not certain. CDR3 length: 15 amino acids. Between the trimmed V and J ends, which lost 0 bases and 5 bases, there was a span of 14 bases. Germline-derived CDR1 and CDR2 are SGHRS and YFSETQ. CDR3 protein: CASSLEGTPGETQYF. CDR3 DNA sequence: TGCGCCAGCAGCTTGGAAGGTACTCCTGGGGAGACCCAGTACTTC.

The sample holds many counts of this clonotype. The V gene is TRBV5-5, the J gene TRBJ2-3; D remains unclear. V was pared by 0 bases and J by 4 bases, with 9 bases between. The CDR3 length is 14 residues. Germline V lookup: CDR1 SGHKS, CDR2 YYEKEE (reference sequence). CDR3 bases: TGTGCCAGCAGCTTGGGGCGTGGGCCAGATACGCAGTATTTT. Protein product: CASSLGRGPDTQYF.

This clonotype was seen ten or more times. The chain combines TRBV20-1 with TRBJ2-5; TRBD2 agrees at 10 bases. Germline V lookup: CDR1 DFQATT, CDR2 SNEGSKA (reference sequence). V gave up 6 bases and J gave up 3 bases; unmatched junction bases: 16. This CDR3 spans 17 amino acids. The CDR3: CSAFLGVAGGPEETQYF. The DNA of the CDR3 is TGCAGTGCGTTCCTTGGGGTAGCGGGAGGCCCAGAAGAGACCCAGTACTTC.